One and the same sample provided the 19 T cell receptor beta chains below, sequenced in a study of blood T cell repertoires in COVID-19. Produced via immunoSEQ multiplex PCR; TCRdb's table is partial and in-frame only. This table has over 200,000 clones, about four fifths appearing once. The sequenced material came from peripheral blood. The receptors shown here come from a woman aged 35 to 49 with active or convalescent COVID-19.

The rearrangement uses TRBV14 and TRBJ1-2; the D gene is possibly TRBD1 (6 bases). Deletions cut 2 bases from V and 7 bases from J, with 11 bases between. The length of the CDR3 is 13 residues. CDR1 is SGHDN, CDR2 FVKESK, per germline. CDR3 sequence reads: CASSQIGGAGYTF. The CDR3 DNA reads as TGTGCCAGCAGCCAAATAGGGGGGGCTGGCTACACCTTC.

This clone was found once. The chain combines TRBV21-1 with TRBJ2-3; the table's D call TRBD2 went unverified against the DNA. TRBV21-1 is reported as a pseudogene. The CDR3 consists of 18 residues. For the CDR3, the DNA is TGTGCCAGCAGCAAAGTCCCAAGCGGGGGGCCGAGCACAGATACGCAGTATTTT. This translates into CASSKVPSGGPSTDTQYF.

The chain joins TRBV24-1 to TRBJ1-4; D is uncertain. This CDR3 is 16 amino acids long. The germline gives CDR1 KGHDR, CDR2 SFDVKD. V was cut by 4 bases and J by 7 bases, with 18 bases left in between. CDR3 region: CATSDHLNGVAEKLFF. CDR3 nucleotides: TGTGCCACCAGTGACCACCTGAACGGGGTAGCTGAAAAACTGTTTTTT.

The chain joins TRBV5-1 to TRBJ1-6; 9 bases are shared with TRBD1. Germline lookup yields CDR1 SGHRS and CDR2 YFSETQ. The length of the CDR3 is 15 residues. Trimming removed 4 bases from V and 9 bases from J; junction bases left unmatched: 8. The CDR3 DNA follows: TGCGCCAGCAGCCGCACAGGGGGCGCTGGTTCACCCCTCCACTTT. It translates to CASSRTGGAGSPLHF.

The chain has TRBV28 and TRBJ1-3; TRBD1 agrees at 11 bases. The germline V gene has CDR1 MDHEN and CDR2 SYDVKM. CDR3 length: 16 residues. V lost 4 bases and J lost 8; bases outside the gene matches: 10. CDR3 residues: CASSYLGTGGGYTIYF. The CDR3 DNA is TGTGCCAGCAGTTACCTAGGGACAGGGGGAGGGTACACCATATATTTT.

Turning to this clone: It is unclear where the CDR3 begins or ends on the DNA, so no DNA is shown, and the CDR3 is as TCRdb lists it. The rearrangement uses TRBV21-1 and TRBJ1-1; the table names TRBD1, a call not compared with the DNA. TRBV21-1 is assigned pseudogene status. From its first to its last residue, the CDR3 has 18 amino acids. CDR3 sequence reads: CASSTIKVGRGSNTEAFF.

The chain combines TRBV4-3 with TRBJ1-1; no reliable D call. The CDR3 has 15 residues. CDR1 is LGHNA, CDR2 YSLEER, per germline. Trimming removed 0 bases at V and 1 base at J, with 9 bases between. CDR3 bases: TGCGCCAGCAGCCAAGATCTGGGCGAGAACACTGAAGCTTTCTTT. This translates into CASSQDLGENTEAFF.

V and J are TRBV5-1 and TRBJ2-3, with D tentatively TRBD1 (6 bases). Germline loops: CDR1 SGHRS, CDR2 YFSETQ. The CDR3 has 15 residues. V shed 0 bases and J shed 1 base, with 9 bases lying between them. The CDR3 nucleotides are TGCGCCAGCAGCTTGGAGGCAGGGGGCACAGATACGCAGTATTTT. Translation gives CASSLEAGGTDTQYF.

The chain links TRBV4-3 to TRBJ1-1; D may be TRBD1 (5 bases). In germline, CDR1 is LGHNA, CDR2 YSLEER. The V end was cut by 0 bases, the J end by 5 bases, with 13 bases between. This CDR3 spans 15 amino acids. As DNA, the CDR3 is TGCGCCAGCAGCCAAGAACCGGGGGGATTAACTGAAGCTTTCTTT. This encodes CASSQEPGGLTEAFF.

The genes are TRBV19 and TRBJ1-4; D not resolved. CDR3 size: 16 residues. In germline, CDR1 is LNHDA, CDR2 SQIVND (reference sequence). Trimming removed 10 bases from V and 3 bases from J, with 21 bases in between. The CDR3 loop reads CATSSLPGAANEKLFF. The CDR3 DNA sequence: TGTGCCACCTCTAGCCTACCAGGCGCGGCTAATGAAAAACTGTTTTTT.

This clone was detected once. Other nucleotide sequences in the sample specify the same CDR3. The V gene is TRBV7-9, the J gene TRBJ2-2, with D uncertain. V was shortened by 5 bases and J by 2 bases, with 3 bases between the two germline ends. From germline, CDR1 is SEHNR and CDR2 FQNEAQ (reference sequence). This CDR3 has 12 residues. CDR3 nucleotide sequence: TGTGCCAGCAGCCCTAACACCGGGGAGCTGTTTTTT. Translated: CASSPNTGELFF.

The chain combines TRBV29-1 with TRBJ1-1, with TRBD1 matching 8 bases. Germline trimming cut 6 bases from V and 5 bases from J; bases unmatched to any gene: 11. This CDR3 comprises 14 residues. Germline V gene data show CDR1 as SQVTM and CDR2 as ANQGSEA. The CDR3 protein is CSVAGGAGNTEAFF. CDR3 DNA: TGCAGCGTGGCAGGGGGCGCGGGAAATACTGAAGCTTTCTTT.

The chain is built from TRBV4-3 and TRBJ1-2; 9 nucleotides line up with TRBD1. CDR3 length equals 15 residues. V was clipped by 4 bases and J by 2 bases; unmatched bases: 5. CDR1 is LGHNA, CDR2 YSLEER, per germline. The CDR3: CASSPRDRANYGYTF. The CDR3 DNA reads TGCGCCAGCAGCCCCAGGGACAGGGCGAACTATGGCTACACCTTC.

This clone is medium-sized. The chain combines TRBV7-8 with TRBJ2-3, with 8 nucleotides matching TRBD1. From germline, CDR1 is SGHVS and CDR2 FQNEAQ. This CDR3 has 16 amino acids. The J segment lost 1 base and the V segment lost 2 bases, leaving 5 bases of the junction unmatched. The DNA for the CDR3 is TGTGCCAGCAGCTTACGAACAGGGGGTGGCACAGATACGCAGTATTTT. Its protein is CASSLRTGGGTDTQYF.

The rearrangement joins TRBV9 to TRBJ1-1; the D gene is possibly TRBD1 (5 bases). CDR3 size: 19 residues. V was shortened by 0 bases and J by 1 base, with 22 bases between the two germline ends. CDR1 and CDR2 from the germline V gene are SGDLS and YYNGEE. CDR3 sequence: CASSVGGRENEPRNTEAFF. The DNA of the CDR3 is TGTGCCAGCAGCGTAGGGGGCCGGGAGAACGAACCCCGGAACACTGAAGCTTTCTTT.

The V gene is TRBV18, the J gene TRBJ2-7; no definite D call. The CDR3 is 12 residues long. The germline V and J ends were trimmed by 2 bases and 3 bases, with 5 bases remaining between them. Germline lookup yields CDR1 KGHSH and CDR2 LQKENI. Written as DNA, the CDR3 is TGTGCCAGCTCACCAGAGAACTACGAGCAGTACTTC. It is translated as CASSPENYEQYF.

This chain connects TRBV19 to TRBJ2-5; 8 positions agree with TRBD1. The CDR3 covers 17 residues. From germline, CDR1 is LNHDA and CDR2 SQIVND (reference sequence). Unmatched junction bases numbered 13, after V lost 5 bases and J lost 2 bases. This CDR3 is CASSLWTGKYRQETQYF. The CDR3 DNA reads TGTGCCAGTAGTCTCTGGACAGGGAAGTACAGGCAAGAGACCCAGTACTTC.

The chain has TRBV4-1 and TRBJ2-3; no reliable D call. This CDR3 contains 18 residues. Germline-derived CDR1 and CDR2 are MGHRA and YSYEKL. The V and J ends lost 0 bases and 0 bases respectively, with 16 bases between them. In nucleotides, the CDR3 is TGCGCCAGCAGCCAAGACTCCCTTGCTCCTACTAGCACAGATACGCAGTATTTT. Its protein is CASSQDSLAPTSTDTQYF.

This chain links TRBV6-2 or TRBV6-3 with TRBJ1-5, with TRBD1 matching 8 bases. The CDR3 is made up of 17 amino acids. With V trimmed by 0 bases and J by 7 bases, 11 bases remained unmatched. The germline gives CDR1 MNHEY, CDR2 SVGEGT. The CDR3 sequence is CASSYSRTGPQFQPQHF. The CDR3 DNA follows: TGTGCCAGCAGTTACTCAAGGACAGGGCCGCAATTCCAGCCCCAGCATTTT.